The rows below give T cell receptor beta chains drawn from one sample of a study of T cell responses to AZD1222 COVID-19 vaccine. Sequenced by immunoSEQ multiplex PCR; TCRdb stores in-frame clones only, minus some. The sample has roughly 120,000 clones, approximately 85% seen once. This sample comprised peripheral blood, obtained on day 0 of MenACWY control vaccination. The source is an adult in good health. Each CDR3 is given with its conserved first and last residue. A D gene is named only where the DNA matches it firmly. Not all rows give a size; the values are once, few, many and, for expanded clones, a class.

d_call	clone_size	v_call	j_call	cdr3_aa	cdr3_nt
.	.	TRBV19	TRBJ1-2	CASTRGAGYGYTF	TGTGCCAGTACCCGAGGGGCTGGCTATGGCTACACCTTC
TRBD2	.	TRBV3-1/TRBV3-2	TRBJ2-5	CASSQGGLAMETQYF	TGTGCCAGCAGCCAGGGAGGACTAGCGATGGAGACCCAGTACTTC
.	.	TRBV5-5	TRBJ1-3	CASTARGSSGNTIYF	TGTGCCAGCACTGCGAGGGGAAGCTCTGGAAACACCATATATTTT
.	.	TRBV6-2/TRBV6-3	TRBJ1-2	CASSYSSYGYTF	TGTGCCAGCAGTTACAGTAGCTATGGCTACACCTTC
.	.	TRBV7-2	TRBJ1-2	CASSLEGVPTVDGYTF	TGTGCCAGCAGCTTAGAGGGTGTCCCTACAGTCGATGGCTACACCTTC
.	.	TRBV18	TRBJ2-1	CASSAIGGNEQFF	TGTGCCAGCTCTGCTATTGGCGGGAATGAGCAGTTCTTC
.	once	TRBV15	TRBJ1-2	CATSRGRDVGDYGYTF	TGTGCCACCAGCAGAGGACGGGACGTCGGGGACTATGGCTACACCTTC
TRBD2	.	TRBV6-5	TRBJ2-7	CATTIGTRGEQYF	TGTGCCACCACGATCGGGACTAGGGGCGAGCAGTACTTC
.	.	TRBV7-8	TRBJ2-7	CASSLLPLTGEQYF	TGTGCCAGCAGCTTACTCCCTCTGACAGGAGAGCAGTACTTC
.	.	TRBV3-1/TRBV3-2	TRBJ1-5	CASSDSPSNQPQHF	TGTGCCAGCAGCGACAGCCCTAGCAATCAGCCCCAGCATTTT
.	few	TRBV11-2	TRBJ2-3	CASSLVAGAGDTQYF	TGTGCCAGCAGCTTAGTCGCGGGGGCCGGAGATACGCAGTATTTT
.	.	TRBV19	TRBJ1-6	CASSIEGRDNSPLHF	TGTGCCAGTAGTATAGAAGGCAGGGATAATTCACCCCTCCACTTT
.	.	TRBV6-2/TRBV6-3	TRBJ1-2	CASSLIPRAGYYGYTF	TGTGCCAGCAGTCTCATCCCGAGAGCCGGGTACTATGGCTACACCTTC
TRBD1	.	TRBV5-4	TRBJ1-4	CASSLIGQGTNEKLFF	TGTGCCAGCAGCTTGATAGGACAGGGGACCAATGAAAAACTGTTTTTT
TRBD2	.	TRBV7-2	TRBJ2-3	CASSGLAGVTDTQYF	TGTGCCAGCAGCGGACTAGCGGGGGTCACAGATACGCAGTATTTT
.	.	TRBV11-3	TRBJ2-3	CASSLQGISTDTQYF	TGTGCCAGCAGCTTACAGGGGATTAGCACAGATACGCAGTATTTT
TRBD2	.	TRBV6-2/TRBV6-3	TRBJ2-7	CASSWRRGGYEQYF	TGTGCCAGCAGTTGGCGCCGGGGGGGGTACGAGCAGTACTTC
.	.	TRBV6-1	TRBJ1-1	CASSEYGDEAFF	TGTGCCAGCAGTGAATACGGGGACGAAGCTTTCTTT
.	.	TRBV7-2	TRBJ2-7	CASSSDESYEQYF	TGTGCCAGCAGCTCGGACGAATCCTACGAGCAGTACTTC
.	.	TRBV3-1/TRBV3-2	TRBJ1-6	CASSPTSLGSLHF	TGTGCCAGCAGCCCTACTTCTTTGGGGTCCCTCCACTTT
.	.	TRBV5-1	TRBJ1-1	CASSLAGQGPEAFF	TGCGCCAGCAGCTTGGCCGGTCAGGGCCCAGAAGCTTTCTTT
TRBD2	once	TRBV28	TRBJ2-1	CASSLLVSSGVDEQFF	TGTGCCAGCAGTTTATTAGTGTCTAGCGGGGTGGATGAGCAGTTCTTC
.	.	TRBV28	TRBJ2-7	CASSLGGSYEQYF	TGTGCCAGCAGTTTGGGCGGATCCTACGAGCAGTACTTC
TRBD1	.	TRBV19	TRBJ1-1	CASSTNRGRGGMNTEAFF	TGTGCCAGTAGTACCAACAGGGGGCGCGGAGGTATGAACACTGAAGCTTTCTTT
.	.	TRBV18	TRBJ2-2	CASSPSSGGGGTGELFF	TGTGCCAGCTCACCATCCTCAGGAGGAGGGGGCACCGGGGAGCTGTTTTTT
TRBD1	.	TRBV7-9	TRBJ1-4	CASSLAGQGSLLIF	TGTGCCAGCAGCTTAGCGGGACAGGGTTCCCTCCTGATTTTT
.	.	TRBV7-3	TRBJ2-3	CASSFSGTDTQYF	TGTGCCAGCAGCTTTTCGGGGACAGATACGCAGTATTTT
.	.	TRBV29-1	TRBJ1-2	CSVEAAGRGYGYTF	TGCAGCGTTGAAGCGGCAGGGAGGGGCTATGGCTACACCTTC
.	once	TRBV28	TRBJ2-7	CASSRSGEQYF	TGTGCCAGCAGTCGGTCCGGCGAGCAGTACTTC
TRBD2	.	TRBV5-6	TRBJ2-5	CASSFVSALAGGQETQYF	TGTGCCAGCAGCTTCGTTTCCGCCCTGGCGGGGGGGCAAGAGACCCAGTACTTC
TRBD1	.	TRBV7-2	TRBJ1-3	CASSYPGTGGNTIYF	TGTGCCAGCAGCTATCCTGGGACAGGAGGAAACACCATATATTTT
.	.	TRBV7-9	TRBJ1-3	CASSSTRGSGNTIYF	TGTGCCAGCAGCTCAACACGGGGTTCTGGAAACACCATATATTTT
.	.	TRBV2	TRBJ1-1	CASSEKGLSNTEAFF	TGTGCCAGCAGTGAGAAGGGCCTGTCGAACACTGAAGCTTTCTTT
TRBD1	.	TRBV19	TRBJ2-2	CASSDRGNGELFF	TGTGCCAGTAGTGACAGGGGGAACGGGGAGCTGTTTTTT
TRBD1	.	TRBV2	TRBJ1-1	CASSPQGALSEAFF	TGTGCCAGCAGTCCTCAGGGGGCGTTAAGTGAAGCTTTCTTT
.	.	TRBV28	TRBJ2-7	CASRLSGRGYEQYF	TGTGCCAGCAGACTATCGGGCAGAGGTTACGAGCAGTACTTC
TRBD2	few	TRBV5-6	TRBJ2-5	CASSSPRDYLVETQYF	TGTGCCAGCAGCTCGCCTAGGGACTACCTTGTCGAGACCCAGTACTTC
.	.	TRBV27	TRBJ1-6	CASSSGVSNSPLHF	TGTGCCAGCAGTTCAGGGGTTAGTAATTCACCCCTCCACTTT
.	.	TRBV9	TRBJ1-1	CASSVVPSNTEAFF	TGTGCCAGCAGCGTAGTGCCCTCCAACACTGAAGCTTTCTTT
TRBD1	once	TRBV27	TRBJ2-3	CASSGTGGDGTDTQYF	TGTGCCAGCAGTGGGACAGGGGGAGATGGCACAGATACGCAGTATTTT
.	.	TRBV28	TRBJ1-2	CASSLGRTLNYGYTF	TGTGCCAGCAGTCTGGGACGGACTCTTAACTATGGCTACACCTTC
.	few	TRBV5-1	TRBJ1-2	CASSLHARNYGYTF	TGCGCCAGCAGCTTACACGCCCGGAACTATGGCTACACCTTC
TRBD1	.	TRBV6-5	TRBJ1-6	CASSPDRVSPLHF	TGTGCCAGCAGTCCCGACAGGGTCTCACCCCTCCACTTT
.	.	TRBV6-5	TRBJ2-7	CASRVHREQYF	TGTGCCAGCAGGGTCCACCGGGAGCAGTACTTC
TRBD1	.	TRBV7-9	TRBJ1-4	CASSLETSGGKLFF	TGTGCCAGCAGCTTAGAAACTTCAGGGGGGAAACTGTTTTTT
.	.	TRBV11-2	TRBJ2-7	CASSLDGRGAGDF	TGTGCCAGCAGCTTAGACGGTAGGGGGGCCGGGGACTTC
.	.	TRBV18	TRBJ2-7	CASSPVSTGYEQYF	TGTGCCAGCTCACCAGTTAGTACCGGGTACGAGCAGTACTTC
TRBD1	.	TRBV5-4	TRBJ2-7	CASSFGGQLSYEQYF	TGTGCCAGCAGCTTTGGGGGACAGCTTTCCTACGAGCAGTACTTC
.	.	TRBV7-8	TRBJ2-7	CASSLVSRHITYEQYF	TGTGCCAGCAGCTTAGTTTCAAGGCACATCACCTACGAGCAGTACTTC
.	.	TRBV7-9	TRBJ2-2	CASSKGGGELFF	TGTGCCAGCAGCAAAGGTGGCGGGGAGCTGTTTTTT
.	few	TRBV2	TRBJ1-1	CASSRGLGTEAFF	TGTGCCAGCAGTAGGGGACTAGGGACTGAAGCTTTCTTT
.	.	TRBV18	TRBJ2-3	CASSPQGGMTDTQYF	TGTGCCAGCTCACCCCAGGGGGGCATGACAGATACGCAGTATTTT
.	.	TRBV18	TRBJ1-5	CASSDGNQPQHF	TGTGCCAGCTCGGATGGCAATCAGCCCCAGCATTTT
.	.	TRBV28	TRBJ1-4	CASSLDGQKLFF	TGTGCCAGCAGTTTGGACGGGCAAAAACTGTTTTTT
TRBD1	.	TRBV5-8	TRBJ1-1	CASSSGVGGRNTEAFF	TGTGCCAGCAGCTCCGGGGTAGGGGGCAGGAATACTGAAGCTTTCTTT
.	.	TRBV24-1	TRBJ2-3	CATSASGTASTDTQYF	TGTGCCACCAGTGCCTCCGGGACGGCTAGCACAGATACGCAGTATTTT
.	few	TRBV11-2	TRBJ2-2	CASSSRGIRDTGELFF	TGTGCCAGCAGCTCCCGCGGGATACGGGACACCGGGGAGCTGTTTTTT
.	.	TRBV10-3	TRBJ1-3	CATNNPGSHSGNTIYF	TGTGCCACCAATAACCCGGGATCTCACTCTGGAAACACCATATATTTT
TRBD2	few	TRBV7-8	TRBJ2-3	CASSLGVWSGGTPRSTDTQYF	TGTGCCAGCAGCTTAGGAGTATGGAGCGGGGGAACGCCAAGAAGCACAGATACGCAGTATTTT